This T cell receptor beta chain was found in a study of regulatory T cells in long-lasting Graves disease (dated by TCRdb to the early 2020s). With respect to the entire study: Persistent Graves' disease meant more than 5 years of antithyroid drug treatment with TSH receptor autoantibodies that stayed positive. Persistent Graves' disease patients in the clinical cohort had taken antithyroid drugs for 8 to 12 years on average. The study was conducted in China and was registered as a clinical trial. A total of roughly 35 samples underwent TCR sequencing: roughly 13 from persistent and approximately 20 from newly diagnosed Graves' disease patients. This study used TCR sequencing and RNA sequencing of peripheral blood to compare persistent Graves' disease patients against newly diagnosed Graves' disease patients.

To prepare the library, multiplex PCR was applied. TCRdb shows the sequencer as Illumina HiSeq 4000. TCR beta libraries were built with iRepertoire HTBI primers and Arm-PCR amplification of CDR3 regions. Before sequencing, the PCR products went through gel purification. Per the authors' processing: Across samples, about 64 TRBV and 13 to 15 TRBJ segments were identified and used for gene usage analysis of CDR3 amino acid clonotypes. COPE and FqMerger were used to merge filtered high-quality paired reads into contigs. BLAST was used to align contigs to IMGT TRBV, TRBD and TRBJ reference genes, with CDR3 defined following IMGT. Any clonotype with a frequency above 0.1% was classified as a highly expanded clone. Shannon entropy served as the measure of repertoire diversity, while the Gini coefficient captured V-J evenness. Clonotypes shared by more than one individual were considered public. Using fastp at Q25 and MiXCR, TCRdb reprocessed the public reads and kept productive beta chains. Rows are combined by CDR3 protein, so each entry shows the most common genes and DNA. TCRdb's processing, not the authors' own work, is the source of the V and J calls. The sample records under 500,000 distinct CDR3 sequences, less than 25% of which are singletons. The ten largest clonotypes hold less than 25% of the sample.

What this sample's time point label stands for: persistent/refractory GD, antithyroid drugs over 5 years with positive TRAb. For both TCR sequencing and RNA sequencing, RNA was extracted from PBMCs in TRIzol. The diagnosis of Graves' disease followed American Thyroid Association guidelines. Patients were recruited from an endocrinology department in Xi'an, China. From each patient, around 9 milliliters of peripheral blood was collected into an EDTA anticoagulant tube. Ficoll Paque Plus density gradient separation was used to isolate PBMCs, and no further T cell sorting was done. An Agilent 2100 Bioanalyzer and agarose gel were used to assess RNA quality, and a NanoDrop 2000 was used to measure RNA concentration. Details on this clonotype: It lacks a known antigen. No quality values exist for individual bases; no much larger clone is one base distant.

Overall study results and their limits: Only the TCR beta chain was sequenced and analyzed. TRBV28, TRBJ1-2 and TRBJ2-5 were preferentially used in persistent disease, while TRBV20-1 and TRBJ2-1 were favored in newly diagnosed disease. A larger number of public clonotypes was shared among persistent patients (fewer than 3,000) than among newly diagnosed patients (around 870). Lower TCR Shannon entropy and fewer highly expanded clones were observed in persistent Graves' disease patients than in newly diagnosed patients, which suggested clonal expansion. The study examined only peripheral blood because the primary lesion, thyroid tissue, could not be accessed. The small sample size was acknowledged by the authors as a limitation that may reduce accuracy.

According to the germline V gene (reference sequence), CDR1 reads SEHNR and CDR2 reads FQNEAQ. The junction shows trimming of 2 bases on V and 3 bases on J, and the gene matches do not reach 1 base of it. The CDR3 spans 15 residues, from the cysteine through the phenylalanine. This entry keeps only the CDR3 DNA: 45 bases, framed from base 1. This receptor chain uses TRBV7-9 and TRBJ2-7; the central 13 bases match TRBD2. The source of this sequence is a female donor with Graves disease. Sequencing was performed on peripheral blood mononuclear cells (PBMCs), taken when the disease was refractory, from a patient treated with antithyroid drugs. The CDR3: CASSLWTSGSYEQYF. The base sequence is TGTGCCAGCAGCTTATGGACTAGCGGGAGCTACGAGCAGTACTTC. Where the CDR3 stops, the reference TRBV7-9 and TRBJ2-7 genes take over; the full variable domain is DTGVSQNPRHKITKRGQNVTFRCDPISEHNRLYWYRQTLGQGPEFLTYFQNEAQLEKSRLLSDRFSAERPKGSFSTLEIQRTEQGDSAMYLCASSLWTSGSYEQYFGPGTRLTVT.